Listed here is a single T cell receptor beta chain. No antigen is known for it. The germline V gene has CDR1 SEHNR and CDR2 FQNEAQ (reference sequence). The CDR3 sequence is 16 residues long. The V and J ends lost 5 bases and 4 bases, in that order; junction bases with no gene match: 6. This sample is drawn from a study of cytomegalovirus exposure and HLA in healthy donors. This PCR relied on a set of 60 Vbeta primers and 13 Jbeta primers. Here immunoSEQ multiplex PCR was the method, and the copy in TCRdb shows in-frame clones only, minus some. The sample lists over 200,000 clones; about 85% were seen once. General study results and limits: For TCR beta chains, V- and J-gene trimming was later linked to a missense DCLRE1C variant. Being productive about 90% or about 30% of the time was typical of most TCR beta V segments in an earlier analysis.

The chain uses TRBV7-9 and TRBJ2-5; 14 bases are a match to TRBD2. Sequencing was performed on PBMCs. The TCR originated in a human donor in good health. CDR3 bases: TGTGCCAGCAGCCCGGGACTAGCGGGAGCGAGAGAGACCCAGTACTTC. This encodes CASSPGLAGARETQYF.